This T cell receptor (beta chain) came from a study of shared clonotypes between healthy human individuals. General study points: Sampling included only blood; tissue repertoires likely differ. Compared with clonotypes that all four donors shared, non-shared clonotypes had lower generation probabilities.

In regard to this clone: Its antigen remains unidentified.

Germline CDR1 SGHVS, CDR2 FQNEAQ. This CDR3 is 16 amino acids long. Trimming cost V 3 bases and J 6 bases, with 21 bases left between them. The donor population consisted of healthy HIV-negative adults with no recent acute infections or vaccinations. Assay used: immunoSEQ multiplex PCR; TCRdb lists only in-frame clones, some missing. The table shows 780,000 or so clones, with over 60% occurring only once. Sequenced sample: memory CD4+ T cells sorted from blood. Regarding subset: CD45RA-negative fraction. This chain links TRBV7-8 with TRBJ2-7; D possibly corresponds to TRBD2 (6 bases). This receptor was obtained from a woman under 40 in good health. This CDR3 is CASSFMVSGRLSEQYF. The CDR3 DNA is TGTGCCAGCAGCTTTATGGTCAGCGGGCGCTTATCCGAGCAGTACTTC.